The clone carrying this T cell receptor beta chain was counted many times. The data derive from a study of T cell repertoires in cytomegalovirus infection. About the study: A matching HLA type, together with CMV infection, was signaled by public TCR beta signatures.

TCRdb reprocessed the reads via MiXCR and lists one record per CDR3 protein. Among roughly 500,000 distinct CDR3 sequences listed, 16% were seen once. Sequenced sample: CD8+ T cells from PBMCs. The sequence came from a human donor in good health (CMV status not recorded). Some clones in this sample may be carry-over from other donors' samples.

Here the CDR3 reads CASSNRDKLNEKLFF. CDR3 coding DNA: TGTGCCAGCAGCAACCGGGACAAGTTAAATGAAAAACTGTTTTTT. This rearrangement joins TRBV27 to TRBJ1-4; TRBD1 is a possible D gene (6 bases). This CDR3 is 15 amino acids long. The germline V and J ends were trimmed by 6 bases and 5 bases, with 16 bases remaining between them. Per the germline V gene, CDR1 is MNHEY and CDR2 is SMNVEV (reference sequence).